These 24 T cell receptor beta chains were sequenced from one sample in a study of STAT5B mutations in CD4+ large granular lymphocyte leukemia. Sequencing was performed with immunoSEQ multiplex PCR; in TCRdb, only in-frame clones are kept and a portion is missing. The sample lists roughly 23,000 clones, roughly 82% occurring once. Sequenced: CD4+ T cells from blood buffy coats. These receptors all stem from a human donor in good health.

This clone was observed a single time. The J gene is TRBJ1-3, the V gene TRBV11-2; D may be TRBD1 (5 bases). Germline loops: CDR1 SGHAT, CDR2 FQNNGV. CDR3 length: 14 residues. Trimming shortened V by 1 base and J by 2 bases, and 6 bases separated the two germline ends. The CDR3: CASSLVGPGNTIYF. In DNA form, the CDR3 reads TGTGCCAGCAGCTTAGTGGGACCTGGAAACACCATATATTTT.

The DNA for the CDR3 is TGTGCCAGCAGTTACGCGGGGGCCTCAAACACCGGGGAGCTGTTTTTT. Translated, it gives CASSYAGASNTGELFF. This chain uses TRBV6-6 with TRBJ2-2, with D possibly matching TRBD2 (7 bases). V gave up 2 bases and J gave up 2 bases, with 12 bases separating them. CDR1 MNHNY and CDR2 SVGAGI come from the germline V gene (reference sequence). The CDR3 runs to 16 residues.

This chain joins TRBV7-8 and TRBJ2-1, with D perhaps TRBD2 (6 bases). Germline CDR1 SGHVS, CDR2 FQNEAQ. Trimming removed 7 bases at V and 4 bases at J, with 17 bases between. CDR3 length equals 15 residues. The CDR3 DNA follows: TGTGCCAGCATAGGGACTGGAGGGAGATACAATGAGCAGTTCTTC. Its translation is CASIGTGGRYNEQFF.

On this clone itself: The junction departs from the called germline gene at one end, perhaps through a read error. This chain links TRBV6-1 with TRBJ1-6; weak D call: TRBD1 (6 bases). The CDR3 sequence is 15 residues long. CDR1 and CDR2 from the germline V gene are MNHNS and SASEGT. CDR3 DNA: TGTGCCAGCAGTGGGGGGGGGCTGGGCGAGCAAAGCCTTTACTTT. This codes for CASSGGGLGEQSLYF.

The chain carries TRBV28 and TRBJ2-7, with D perhaps matching TRBD2 (6 bases). Germline CDR1 and CDR2: MDHEN and SYDVKM. The CDR3 sequence is 12 residues long. The V end was cut by 2 bases, the J end by 6 bases, with 8 bases between. The CDR3 DNA is TGTGCCAGCAGTTTACTGGAGGGCGAGCAGTACTTC. Encoded protein: CASSLLEGEQYF.

This clone was detected once. The chain combines TRBV19 with TRBJ1-1; D is unclear. V was shortened by 4 bases and J by 1 base, with 1 base between the two germline ends. The CDR3 totals 11 residues. Germline V lookup: CDR1 LNHDA, CDR2 SQIVND (reference sequence). The DNA of the CDR3 is TGTGCCAGTAGTAAGAACACTGAAGCTTTCTTT. Its translation is CASSKNTEAFF.

The chain uses TRBV7-2 and TRBJ2-3; D might be TRBD1 or TRBD2, each matching 6 bases. Trimming removed 4 bases from V and 0 bases from J, with 11 bases in between. Germline V lookup: CDR1 SGHTA, CDR2 FQGNSA. The CDR3 extends over 15 amino acids. CDR3 coding DNA: TGTGCCAGCAGCTCAGGGGCGGGGAGCACAGATACGCAGTATTTT. It translates to CASSSGAGSTDTQYF.

V and J are TRBV7-2 and TRBJ2-7; D uncertain. This CDR3 is built from 12 residues. The V end lost 1 base, the J end lost 4 bases, and 5 bases lay between the germline ends. Germline loops: CDR1 SGHTA, CDR2 FQGNSA. CDR3 sequence: CASSLVGYEQYF. The CDR3 region has the DNA TGTGCCAGCAGCTTAGTCGGATACGAGCAGTACTTC.

The rearrangement links TRBV4-2 to TRBJ2-2, with no clear D. The CDR3 is made up of 14 amino acids. In germline, CDR1 is LGHNA, CDR2 YNFKEQ. The V end was cut by 1 base, the J end by 1 base, with 4 bases between. The CDR3 nucleotides are TGTGCCAGCAGCCAAGTGGGGAACACCGGGGAGCTGTTTTTT. Amino acids: CASSQVGNTGELFF.

The genes are TRBV4-1 and TRBJ2-7, with TRBD2 matching over 8 bases. Germline assignment: CDR1 MGHRA and CDR2 YSYEKL. The CDR3 is 13 residues long. With 4 bases clipped from V and 2 bases from J, the junction kept 1 base outside the gene matches. CDR3 in DNA: TGCGCCAGCAGCCTGGGACTAGCCTACGAGCAGTACTTC. This codes for CASSLGLAYEQYF.

This clone counts as large. The CDR3 spells CSVEDFSRGQYGYTF. CDR3 sequence (DNA): TGCAGCGTTGAAGATTTTTCCCGGGGCCAGTATGGCTACACCTTC. The rearrangement joins TRBV29-1 to TRBJ1-2; the D gene is possibly TRBD1 (5 bases). CDR1 and CDR2 (germline): SQVTM, ANQGSEA. The CDR3 consists of 15 residues. V was pared by 0 bases and J by 5 bases, with 16 bases between.

V usage is TRBV6-5 and J usage is TRBJ1-1; D is ambiguous. Germline loops: CDR1 MNHEY, CDR2 SVGAGI. The CDR3 is 15 amino acids. V lost 0 bases to trimming and J lost 2 bases, with 10 bases between them. The CDR3 region is CASSYSRQTNTEAFF. CDR3 DNA: TGTGCCAGCAGTTACTCACGACAAACCAACACTGAAGCTTTCTTT.

The CDR3 bases are TGTGCCAGTAAGGCGGACTCCGGTAGGGCCAACGTCCTGACTTTC. The encoded protein is CASKADSGRANVLTF. V is TRBV19 and J is TRBJ2-6, with D perhaps matching TRBD2 (5 bases). The CDR3 spans 15 residues. Between the trimmed V and J ends, which lost 7 bases and 5 bases, there was a span of 15 bases. Germline CDR1 LNHDA, CDR2 SQIVND (reference sequence).

The chain links TRBV27 to TRBJ2-7; the match to TRBD2 covers 13 bases. Germline V gene data show CDR1 as MNHEY and CDR2 as SMNVEV (reference sequence). V lost 7 bases, J lost 5 bases, and 23 bases stayed unmatched. This CDR3 is built from 20 residues. The CDR3, as DNA: TGTGCCAGCAAGAGAGCCGATCCGGGACTAGCGGGGCTCTCGTCCCACGAGCAGTACTTC. This sequence encodes CASKRADPGLAGLSSHEQYF.

The chain recombines TRBV25-1 with TRBJ1-6; D is possibly TRBD1 (5 bases). V gave up 4 bases and J gave up 0 bases, with 13 bases separating them. The CDR3 sequence is 17 residues long. The germline gives CDR1 MGHDK, CDR2 SYGVNS. The CDR3 DNA sequence: TGTGCCAGCAGTGTAGGGGCTAAAAACTCCTATAATTCACCCCTCCACTTT. Translated: CASSVGAKNSYNSPLHF.

The CDR3 DNA reads TGTGCCAGTAGTCGACCGGGGATTTTCTATGGCTACACCTTC. Translation gives CASSRPGIFYGYTF. This chain uses TRBV19 with TRBJ1-2; no clear D. CDR1 is LNHDA and CDR2 is SQIVND in the germline V gene (reference sequence). V lost 5 bases and J lost 4, with 14 bases in between. The CDR3 is 14 residues long.

The chain links TRBV6-1 to TRBJ1-2; 9 bases fit TRBD1. With V trimmed by 6 bases and J by 5 bases, 7 bases remained unmatched. CDR3 size: 14 residues. Germline assignment: CDR1 MNHNS and CDR2 SASEGT. DNA of the CDR3: TGTGCCAGCAGGGCGGGACAGGGCTCATATGGCTACACCTTC. It specifies CASRAGQGSYGYTF.

This rearrangement joins TRBV28 to TRBJ2-6, with a tentative D call TRBD1 (5 bases). Per germline, CDR1 MDHEN and CDR2 SYDVKM. CDR3 size: 15 residues. V was clipped by 6 bases and J by 0 bases, with 9 bases between them. DNA for the CDR3: TGTGCCAGCAGGACAGCATCCTCTGGGGCCAACGTCCTGACTTTC. The encoded protein is CASRTASSGANVLTF.

This chain joins TRBV21-1 and TRBJ2-7; the table's D call of TRBD1 was not tested on the DNA. TRBV21-1 is described as a pseudogene. CDR3 size: 15 residues. This CDR3 reads CASSKSGQVSYEQYF. Here the CDR3 DNA reads TGTGCCAGCAGCAAGTCAGGACAGGTTTCCTACGAGCAGTACTTC.

There are a few counts of this clone. The genes are TRBV18 and TRBJ2-7; 9 bases agree with TRBD2. CDR3 length: 15 amino acids. J lost 3 bases, V lost 2 bases, and 5 bases had no gene match. Germline V CDR1 and CDR2: KGHSH, LQKENI. CDR3 DNA sequence: TGTGCCAGCTCACCAAGAACTAGCGGGTTCTACGAGCAGTACTTC. Translating it yields CASSPRTSGFYEQYF.

The V call is TRBV28, the J call TRBJ1-2; D is possibly TRBD1 (6 bases). CDR1 is MDHEN and CDR2 is SYDVKM in the germline V gene. The CDR3 spans 16 residues. Trimming left V 2 bases short and J 2 bases short, with 15 bases between. This CDR3 reads CASSLGGAASNYGYTF. Here the CDR3 DNA reads TGTGCCAGCAGTTTAGGGGGGGCAGCGAGCAACTATGGCTACACCTTC.

The chain uses TRBV27 and TRBJ1-1; perhaps TRBD1 as D (5 bases). V gave up 6 bases and J gave up 4 bases, with 15 bases separating them. CDR1 is MNHEY and CDR2 is SMNVEV in the germline V gene (reference sequence). The CDR3 is 14 residues long. The CDR3 bases are TGTGCCAGCAGAGGGGACGACCGGGCCACTGAAGCTTTCTTT. Residues: CASRGDDRATEAFF.

This chain links TRBV19 with TRBJ2-5, with D hard to call. V gave up 4 bases and J gave up 5 bases, with 11 bases separating them. The CDR3 totals 13 residues. Per germline, CDR1 LNHDA and CDR2 SQIVND (reference sequence). CDR3 DNA sequence: TGTGCCAGTAGTAGTAATCCTCTTGAGACCCAGTACTTC. The encoded protein is CASSSNPLETQYF.

This sequence joins TRBV27 and TRBJ1-4; 7 bases agree with TRBD1. The V and J ends lost 5 bases and 5 bases, in that order; junction bases with no gene match: 5. Looked up from germline, CDR1 is MNHEY and CDR2 is SMNVEV (reference sequence). The CDR3 covers 14 residues. CDR3 coding DNA: TGTGCCAGCAGTCCTGACAGGGCGAATGAAAAACTGTTTTTT. Its translation: CASSPDRANEKLFF.